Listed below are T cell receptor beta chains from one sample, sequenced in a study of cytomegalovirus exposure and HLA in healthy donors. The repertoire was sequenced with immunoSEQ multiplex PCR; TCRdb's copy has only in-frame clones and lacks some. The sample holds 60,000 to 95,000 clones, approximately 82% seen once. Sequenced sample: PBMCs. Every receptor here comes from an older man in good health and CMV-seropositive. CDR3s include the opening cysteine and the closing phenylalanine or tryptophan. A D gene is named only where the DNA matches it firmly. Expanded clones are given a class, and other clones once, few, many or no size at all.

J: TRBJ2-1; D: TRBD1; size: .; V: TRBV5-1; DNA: TGCGCCAGCAGCGGGGGACAGGGGGTTTACAATGAGCAGTTCTTC; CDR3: CASSGGQGVYNEQFF
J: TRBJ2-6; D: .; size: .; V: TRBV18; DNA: TGTGCCAGCTCACCACAGGGGTCTGGGGCCAACGTCCTGACTTTC; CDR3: CASSPQGSGANVLTF
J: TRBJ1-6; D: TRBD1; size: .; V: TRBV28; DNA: TGTGCCAGCAGTGCCCGACAGGGGTCCTATAATTCACCCCTCCACTTT; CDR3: CASSARQGSYNSPLHF
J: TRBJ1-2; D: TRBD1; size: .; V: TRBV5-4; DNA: TGTGCCAGCAGCTCAGGACAGGCGAACTATGGCTACACCTTC; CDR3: CASSSGQANYGYTF
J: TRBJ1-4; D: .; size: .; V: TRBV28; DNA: TGTGCCAGCAGCACGGGGGATGGTGAAAAACTGTTTTTT; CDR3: CASSTGDGEKLFF
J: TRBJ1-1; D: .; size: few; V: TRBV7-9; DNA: TGTGCCAGCAGCCTTGCTGGAGAGACTAAATTGAACACTGAAGCTTTCTTT; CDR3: CASSLAGETKLNTEAFF
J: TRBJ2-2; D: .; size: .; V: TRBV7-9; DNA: TGTGCCAGCAGCTTAGCTGACACATTCACCGGGGAGCTGTTTTTT; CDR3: CASSLADTFTGELFF
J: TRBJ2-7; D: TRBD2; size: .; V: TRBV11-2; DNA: TGTGCCAGCAGCTCCGGTCAGACTAGCGGGATAACCTACGAGCAGTACTTC; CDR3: CASSSGQTSGITYEQYF
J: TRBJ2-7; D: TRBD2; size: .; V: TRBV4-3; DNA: TGCGCCAGCAGCTCTGGACTAGCGGGGTCGGGCGAGCAGTACTTC; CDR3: CASSSGLAGSGEQYF
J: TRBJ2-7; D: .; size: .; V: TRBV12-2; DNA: TGTGCAAGTCGCTTACGGGGGAGGGCCTGGGAGCAGTACTTC; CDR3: CASRLRGRAWEQYF
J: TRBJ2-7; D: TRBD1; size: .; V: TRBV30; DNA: TGTGCCTATGCCACAGGGGTCTACAACGAGCAGTACTTC; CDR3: CAYATGVYNEQYF
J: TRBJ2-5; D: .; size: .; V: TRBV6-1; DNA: TGTGCCAGCAGTACAGGGTGGCAAGAGACCCAGTACTTC; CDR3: CASSTGWQETQYF
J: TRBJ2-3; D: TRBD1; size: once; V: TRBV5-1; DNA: TGCGCCAGCAGCTTAATCTTACAGGGGGAAGATACGCAGTATTTT; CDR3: CASSLILQGEDTQYF
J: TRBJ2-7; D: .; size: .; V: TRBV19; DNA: TGTGCCAGTAGTCCGCCGGGACTTATCTACGAGCAGTACTTC; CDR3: CASSPPGLIYEQYF
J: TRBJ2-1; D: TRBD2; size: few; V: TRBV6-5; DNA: TGTGCCAGCAGTTCGGGGCTAGCGGCTACCTACAATGAGCAGTTCTTC; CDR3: CASSSGLAATYNEQFF
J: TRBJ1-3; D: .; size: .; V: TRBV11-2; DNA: TGTGCCAGCAGCCCCTTTGGAAACACCATATATTTT; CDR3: CASSPFGNTIYF
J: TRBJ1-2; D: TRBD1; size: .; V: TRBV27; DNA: TGTGCCAGCAGGTTACGGGACAGCTATGGCTACACCTTC; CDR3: CASRLRDSYGYTF
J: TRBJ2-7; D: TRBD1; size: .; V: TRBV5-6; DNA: TGTGCCAGCAGGAGGACAGGGAGCTCCTACGAGCAGTACTTC; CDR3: CASRRTGSSYEQYF
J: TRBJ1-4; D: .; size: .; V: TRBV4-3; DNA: TGCGCCAGCAGCCAACAGGGGAGAGAAGAAAAACTGTTTTTT; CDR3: CASSQQGREEKLFF
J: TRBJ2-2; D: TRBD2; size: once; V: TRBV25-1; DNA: TGTGCCAGCAGTGAACACGTAGCGGGGGTGAACACCGGGGAGCTGTTTTTT; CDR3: CASSEHVAGVNTGELFF
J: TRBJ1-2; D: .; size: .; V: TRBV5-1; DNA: TGCGCCAGCAGCTCCTACCTTGACAGTAACTATGGCTACACCTTC; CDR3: CASSSYLDSNYGYTF
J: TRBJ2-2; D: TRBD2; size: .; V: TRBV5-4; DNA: TGTGCCAGCAGCCATAGCGGGGGGCTGAACACCGGGGAGCTGTTTTTT; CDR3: CASSHSGGLNTGELFF
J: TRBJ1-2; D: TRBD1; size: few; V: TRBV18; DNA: TGTGCCAGCTCACCAACGGGACAGGGGTTAGGCTACACCTTC; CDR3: CASSPTGQGLGYTF
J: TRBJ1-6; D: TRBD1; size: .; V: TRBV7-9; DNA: TGTGCCAGCAGCGCCCCCCAGGGGGGCGATAATTCACCCCTCCACTTT; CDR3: CASSAPQGGDNSPLHF
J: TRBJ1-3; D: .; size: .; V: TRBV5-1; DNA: TGCGCCAGCAGAAAGGAAGCGGCTGGAAACACCATATATTTT; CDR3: CASRKEAAGNTIYF
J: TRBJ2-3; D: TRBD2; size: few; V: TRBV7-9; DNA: TGTGCCAGCAGCCCAGGGAGGGGAGCCGGGACGCAGTATTTT; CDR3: CASSPGRGAGTQYF
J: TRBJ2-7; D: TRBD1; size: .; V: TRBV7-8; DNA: TGTGCCAGCAGCTTATTAGGGACAGGCCCCTACGAGCAGTACTTC; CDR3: CASSLLGTGPYEQYF
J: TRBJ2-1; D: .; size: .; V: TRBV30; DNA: TGTGCCTGGAGTGTGAGTTCCGGGTGGAATGAGCAGTTCTTC; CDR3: CAWSVSSGWNEQFF
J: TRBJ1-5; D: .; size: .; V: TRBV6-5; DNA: TGTGCCAGCAGTTACTCTACTCGGGGTAGCAATCAGCCCCAGCATTTT; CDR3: CASSYSTRGSNQPQHF
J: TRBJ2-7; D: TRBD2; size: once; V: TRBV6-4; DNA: TGTGCCAGCAGTGACTCGGGGAGGGCTTTTCCATACGAGCAGTACTTC; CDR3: CASSDSGRAFPYEQYF